Following are 28 T cell receptor beta chains from one sample sequenced in a study of T cell responses to AZD1222 COVID-19 vaccine (dated by TCRdb to about 2021). Sample time point, as interpreted from the label and publication: about 28 days (+/-7) after the second vaccine dose. This specimen's treatment or condition label, interpreted: meningococcal conjugate vaccine given as trial control. Library generation was performed with the immunoSEQ multiplex PCR assay. Not all clones reach the TCRdb copy of this immuneACCESS table, which keeps in-frame sequences only. Checked studies attribute under half of the gap to unresolved V genes and leave the rest unexplained. The sample table contains 150,000 to 200,000 clones; only one count was recorded for around 90% of them. Roughly 4% of the sample is in the top ten clones. The specimen comprised peripheral blood, sampled 28 days after the second dose of the MenACWY control vaccine. Every receptor here comes from an adult who received the MenACWY meningococcal vaccine as a control.

This chain connects TRBV7-9 to TRBJ1-4; D is unclear. The germline CDR1 and CDR2 sequences are SEHNR and FQNEAQ (reference sequence). V was cut by 1 base and J by 8 bases, with 8 bases left in between. CDR3 length: 13 residues. The CDR3 region is CASSLERGEKLFF. The CDR3 nucleotides read TGTGCCAGCAGCTTAGAACGGGGAGAAAAACTGTTTTTT.

The chain couples TRBV25-1 to TRBJ2-1; 9 nucleotides align to TRBD1. V lost 4 bases to trimming and J lost 12 bases; unmatched junction nucleotides: 10. CDR3 length: 14 amino acids. The germline gives CDR1 MGHDK, CDR2 SYGVNS. The CDR3, as DNA: TGTGCCAGCAGTGCGGACAGGGGAAGCTATGCGCAGTTCTTC. It codes for CASSADRGSYAQFF.

The chain uses TRBV5-4 and TRBJ2-7; 11 bases match TRBD2. Germline CDR1 reads SGHNT; CDR2 reads YYREEE (reference sequence). CDR3 length equals 16 residues. The J segment lost 7 bases and the V segment lost 4 bases, leaving 13 bases of the junction unmatched. The DNA for the CDR3 is TGTGCCAGCAGCCAGGGGTCGGGACTAGCGGTCCCAGAGCAGTACTTC. Translating it yields CASSQGSGLAVPEQYF. Together with reference TRBV5-4 and TRBJ2-7, the CDR3 gives the full variable domain: ETGVTQSPTHLIKTRGQQVTLRCSSQSGHNTVSWYQQALGQGPQFIFQYYREEENGRGNFPPRFSGLQFPNYSSELNVNALELDDSALYLCASSQGSGLAVPEQYFGPGTRLTVT.

J is TRBJ2-5 and V is TRBV6-5; tentative D call: TRBD2 (6 bases). The V end was cut by 2 bases, the J end by 0 bases, with 13 bases between. This CDR3 has 16 amino acids. Germline values: CDR1 MNHEY, CDR2 SVGAGI. CDR3 protein: CASSYGRDHNQETQYF. The CDR3 DNA reads TGTGCCAGCAGTTACGGGCGGGACCATAACCAAGAGACCCAGTACTTC.

The genes are TRBV19 and TRBJ2-1; 9 bases are shared with TRBD2. J lost 6 bases, V lost 5 bases, and 11 bases had no gene match. CDR1 and CDR2 from the germline V gene are LNHDA and SQIVND (reference sequence). The CDR3 has 16 amino acids. DNA of the CDR3: TGTGCCAGTAGTCCGGGACTAGCAGGATTGTTCAATGAGCAGTTCTTC. It codes for CASSPGLAGLFNEQFF. The whole variable domain, filled in from reference TRBV19 and TRBJ2-1, reads DGGITQSPKYLFRKEGQNVTLSCEQNLNHDAMYWYRQDPGQGLRLIYYSQIVNDFQKGDIAEGYSVSREKKESFPLTVTSAQKNPTAFYLCASSPGLAGLFNEQFFGPGTRLTVL.

The genes are TRBV19 and TRBJ1-1; weak D call: TRBD1 (5 bases). This CDR3 region has 15 residues. The V and J ends lost 2 bases and 8 bases respectively, with 18 bases between them. Germline-derived CDR1 and CDR2 are LNHDA and SQIVND (reference sequence). CDR3 sequence reads: CASSIKGGGTREAFF. In DNA, the CDR3 is TGTGCCAGTAGTATAAAAGGAGGAGGGACCAGAGAAGCTTTCTTT.

DNA of the CDR3: TGTGCCAGCAGTTTACTGGCCAGTGGCTATGGCTACACCTTC. Amino acids: CASSLLASGYGYTF. This chain links TRBV28 with TRBJ1-2; D gene uncertain. The V and J ends lost 2 bases and 4 bases respectively, with 11 bases between them. The germline V gene encodes CDR1 MDHEN and CDR2 SYDVKM. CDR3 size: 14 residues.

V is TRBV5-5 and J is TRBJ1-1; D is perhaps TRBD1 (5 bases). V gave up 0 bases and J gave up 7 bases, with 10 bases separating them. The CDR3 extends over 13 amino acids. Germline-derived CDR1 and CDR2 are SGHKS and YYEKEE (reference sequence). Written as DNA, the CDR3 is TGTGCCAGCAGCTTGGGGACATCTGGTGAAGCTTTCTTT. Translated, it gives CASSLGTSGEAFF.

The chain couples TRBV7-8 to TRBJ2-5, with 11 bases that match TRBD2. CDR3 length: 16 residues. After removal of 5 bases from V and 1 base from J, the junction contained 6 bases not matched to a gene. Germline values: CDR1 SGHVS, CDR2 FQNEAQ. DNA of the CDR3: TGTGCCAGCAGCCCAGGGACTAGCGGCCCCCAAGAGACCCAGTACTTC. This gives the protein CASSPGTSGPQETQYF.

This clone has a handful of counts. CDR3 protein: CASSKNREGETQYF. The CDR3 coding sequence is TGCGCCAGCAGCAAGAACAGGGAAGGGGAGACCCAGTACTTC. The chain employs TRBV5-1 and TRBJ2-5, with D possibly matching TRBD1 (6 bases). This CDR3 has 14 residues. The V and J ends lost 4 bases and 5 bases respectively, with 15 bases between them. Germline V lookup: CDR1 SGHRS, CDR2 YFSETQ.

The DNA of the CDR3 is TGTGCCAGCAGCGTAGTTGAGGTCCCTGGGGCCAACGTCCTGACTTTC. Its translation: CASSVVEVPGANVLTF. The V call is TRBV9, the J call TRBJ2-6, with D hard to call. The CDR3 runs to 16 residues. Germline CDR1 reads SGDLS; CDR2 reads YYNGEE. V was cut by 0 bases and J by 2 bases, with 9 bases left in between.

Points on this clone: The sample has other DNA sequences that encode this CDR3 too. The rearrangement links TRBV29-1 to TRBJ1-5, with TRBD1 as a possible D gene (6 bases). CDR1 and CDR2 (germline): SQVTM, ANQGSEA. The ends were cut back, 4 bases at V and 4 bases at J, with 11 bases in the middle. The length of the CDR3 is 13 residues. The CDR3 spells CSVGWQGNQPQHF. The CDR3 bases are TGCAGCGTTGGGTGGCAGGGGAATCAGCCCCAGCATTTT.

The genes are TRBV28 and TRBJ2-5, with D perhaps TRBD1 or TRBD2 (5 bases each). Germline values: CDR1 MDHEN, CDR2 SYDVKM. The CDR3 has 15 amino acids. Deletions cut 6 bases from V and 4 bases from J, with 18 bases between. CDR3 in amino acids: CASSNGAVSGETQYF. Here the CDR3 DNA reads TGTGCCAGCAGCAACGGGGCCGTGAGTGGAGAGACCCAGTACTTC.

The chain has TRBV19 and TRBJ1-4, with D possibly matching TRBD1 (5 bases). V dropped 1 base and J dropped 8 bases, with 14 bases sitting between them. This CDR3 has 15 residues. The germline V gene encodes CDR1 LNHDA and CDR2 SQIVND (reference sequence). The CDR3: CASSIGPGIGEKLFF. The CDR3, as DNA: TGTGCCAGTAGTATAGGCCCAGGGATTGGCGAAAAACTGTTTTTT.

The V and J genes are TRBV10-3 and TRBJ1-1; weak D call: TRBD1 (6 bases). Germline V gives CDR1 ENHRY, CDR2 SYGVKD. The CDR3 totals 13 residues. V was cut by 6 bases and J by 8 bases, with 16 bases left in between. DNA of the CDR3: TGTGCCATCAGGGCCCTCTGGGGGGCCGAAGCTTTCTTT. Its translation is CAIRALWGAEAFF.

The chain joins TRBV7-9 to TRBJ1-2; D gene ambiguous. The V gene's germline CDR1 is SEHNR and CDR2 FQNEAQ (reference sequence). V was trimmed by 1 base and J by 3 bases, leaving 12 bases between them. The CDR3 runs 15 residues. CDR3 residues: CASSLDVSPYYGYTF. The CDR3 coding sequence is TGTGCCAGCAGCTTAGACGTAAGCCCCTACTATGGCTACACCTTC. Variable domain in full (rest from reference TRBV7-9 and TRBJ1-2): DTGVSQNPRHKITKRGQNVTFRCDPISEHNRLYWYRQTLGQGPEFLTYFQNEAQLEKSRLLSDRFSAERPKGSFSTLEIQRTEQGDSAMYLCASSLDVSPYYGYTFGSGTRLTVV.

This chain links TRBV7-2 with TRBJ2-7; weak D call: TRBD2 (6 bases). The CDR3 runs 14 residues. The ends were cut back, 2 bases at V and 3 bases at J, with 11 bases in the middle. CDR1 is SGHTA and CDR2 is FQGNSA in the germline V gene. The CDR3 here is CASSLRLVGYEQYF. The CDR3 DNA reads TGTGCCAGCAGCTTACGACTAGTAGGCTACGAGCAGTACTTC.

V is TRBV27 and J is TRBJ2-7, with TRBD1 matching 9 bases. Germline-derived CDR1 and CDR2 are MNHEY and SMNVEV (reference sequence). The CDR3 runs to 13 residues. Trimming took 8 bases from V and 3 from J; bases not matched to a gene: 5. The CDR3: CASRDRANYEQYF. The CDR3, as DNA: TGTGCCAGCCGGGACAGGGCAAACTACGAGCAGTACTTC.

This sequence joins TRBV7-9 and TRBJ1-6; 8 bases fit TRBD1. This CDR3 comprises 14 residues. With V trimmed by 6 bases and J by 8 bases, 6 bases remained unmatched. CDR1 and CDR2 from the germline V gene are SEHNR and FQNEAQ (reference sequence). CDR3: CASRKGTGYSPLHF. Here the CDR3 DNA reads TGTGCCAGCAGAAAGGGGACAGGATATTCACCCCTCCACTTT.

This chain uses TRBV15 with TRBJ1-3; a possible D gene is TRBD1 (5 bases). Deletions cut 1 base from V and 2 bases from J, with 6 bases between. Germline CDR1 LNHNV, CDR2 YYDKDF (reference sequence). The CDR3 contains 14 residues. CDR3 sequence: CATSRGRAGNTIYF. The CDR3 DNA reads as TGTGCCACCAGCAGAGGCAGGGCTGGAAACACCATATATTTT.

The V gene is TRBV7-3, the J gene TRBJ2-2; tentative D call: TRBD1 (6 bases). The CDR3 is made up of 15 amino acids. CDR1 SGHTA and CDR2 FQGTGA come from the germline V gene. V gave up 0 bases and J gave up 4 bases, with 9 bases separating them. Here the CDR3 reads CASSLTQGRTGELFF. As DNA, the CDR3 is TGTGCCAGCAGCTTAACTCAGGGGCGCACCGGGGAGCTGTTTTTT.

V and J are TRBV18 and TRBJ2-3; D remains unclear. V lost 3 bases and J lost 3, with 10 bases in between. The CDR3 spans 14 residues. The germline V gene encodes CDR1 KGHSH and CDR2 LQKENI. The CDR3 sequence: CASSPPTLTDTQYF. CDR3 sequence (DNA): TGTGCCAGCTCACCCCCTACGCTTACAGATACGCAGTATTTT.

The chain links TRBV5-5 to TRBJ1-2; 7 bases align to TRBD1. Germline CDR1 is SGHKS and CDR2 is YYEKEE (reference sequence). This CDR3 comprises 14 residues. With 9 bases clipped from V and 3 bases from J, the junction kept 11 bases outside the gene matches. CDR3 DNA sequence: TGTGCCACCCAGAAGTATCAGGGGGACTATGGCTACACCTTC. It specifies CATQKYQGDYGYTF.

This sequence joins TRBV21-1 and TRBJ2-1; the table assigns TRBD1, which was not confirmed against the DNA. TRBV21-1 is marked as a pseudogene. The CDR3 contains 17 residues. For the CDR3, the DNA is TGTGCCAGCAGCAAAGAGAAGGGACAGGGGGACTTCAATGAGCAGTTCTTC. Translated, it gives CASSKEKGQGDFNEQFF.

Turning to this clone: Its ends do not fully match the called genes, so a read error is possible. The J gene is TRBJ1-2, the V gene TRBV5-1; perhaps TRBD1 as D (6 bases). The CDR3 runs to 15 residues. CDR1 and CDR2 from the germline V gene are SGHRS and YFSETQ. The CDR3 nucleotides read TGCGCCAGCAGCTTGGAGGAGGTGGGGGACACTAGGACACAATTC. It yields the protein CASSLEEVGDTRTQF.

In this sample, this clone turned up once. This sequence joins TRBV14 and TRBJ1-6; 8 bases map to TRBD1. This CDR3 contains 17 residues. Germline CDR1 SGHDN, CDR2 FVKESK. V lost 4 bases, J lost 2 bases, and 7 bases stayed unmatched. In DNA form, the CDR3 reads TGTGCCAGCAGCCTTGGGGGACAGGCCGCCTATAATTCACCCCTCCACTTT. Translation: CASSLGGQAAYNSPLHF.

The chain links TRBV5-6 to TRBJ2-7, with D tentatively TRBD2 (5 bases). Germline V gives CDR1 SGHDT, CDR2 YYEEEE. This CDR3 has 14 amino acids. The germline V and J ends were trimmed by 0 bases and 2 bases, with 9 bases remaining between them. The CDR3 nucleotides are TGTGCCAGCAGCTTGGGAGGGTTCGCCTACGAGCAGTACTTC. Translated: CASSLGGFAYEQYF.

Only a few counts were recorded for this clone. V usage is TRBV29-1 and J usage is TRBJ2-3; TRBD1 agrees at 7 bases. V shed 7 bases, J shed 3 bases, and the junction held 7 bases outside the gene matches. Germline CDR1 is SQVTM and CDR2 is ANQGSEA. The CDR3 is 13 amino acids. CDR3 loop: CSARQGGTDTQYF. In nucleotides, the CDR3 is TGCAGCGCCCGACAGGGTGGTACAGATACGCAGTATTTT.